This paragraph covers one TCR beta chain sequence. TCRdb independently ran MiXCR on the RACE reads; one entry per CDR3 protein. The sample has 180,000 or so distinct CDR3 sequences, approximately 20% seen once. Time point defined: patch test 1, 2 weeks after DPC sensitization. Treatment specified: therapeutic diphenylcyclopropenone sensitization with weekly scalp DPC. The CDR3 extends over 14 amino acids. Trimming left V 7 bases short and J 0 bases short, with 14 bases between. Germline lookup yields CDR1 DFQATT and CDR2 SNEGSKA (reference sequence). The record originates from a study of human T cells and chemical hapten exposure. Study-level information: The study lasted roughly 26 weeks, and patients were dosed weekly with diphenylcyclopropenone on the scalp throughout.

Sequenced material: whole blood, taken in connection with sensitization to the hapten diphenylcyclopropenone (DPC). The source is a woman aged 45-65 years with alopecia areata. Some clones in this sample may be carry-over from other donors' samples. The chain combines TRBV20-1 with TRBJ2-3; D gene unclear. The DNA of the CDR3 is TGCAGTGTGGCAGTAACTACTAGCACAGATACGCAGTATTTT. This translates into CSVAVTTSTDTQYF.